These T cell receptor beta chains were read from a single sample in a study of T-cell memory formation after mild COVID-19. TCRdb ran MiXCR on the 5' RACE reads and lists one entry per CDR3 protein. The data show approximately 400,000 distinct CDR3 sequences, approximately 24% seen once. Material for sequencing was PBMCs or a T cell subset sorted from them (not recorded which). The receptor set was obtained from an adult woman who had mild COVID-19 (a few samples of this study predate the infection). Cell type and time point are not known. CDR3s include the opening cysteine and the closing phenylalanine or tryptophan. D genes are given only for firm matches. Clone size is stated in some rows and not others, as once, few, many or a class when expanded.

abundance: few; v_gene: TRBV6-1; d_gene: .; j_gene: TRBJ1-2; CDR3aa: CASSVGRTARYGYTF; CDR3nt: TGTGCCAGCAGTGTCGGTCGGACCGCGAGGTATGGCTACACCTTC
abundance: .; v_gene: TRBV29-1; d_gene: TRBD2; j_gene: TRBJ2-7; CDR3aa: CSGGLAGGYEQYF; CDR3nt: TGCAGCGGTGGACTAGCGGGGGGCTACGAGCAGTACTTC
abundance: few; v_gene: TRBV20-1; d_gene: TRBD2; j_gene: TRBJ2-1; CDR3aa: CSALPVLAGGQVEQFF; CDR3nt: TGCAGTGCTCTCCCCGTACTAGCGGGGGGGCAGGTTGAGCAGTTCTTC
abundance: .; v_gene: TRBV7-8; d_gene: .; j_gene: TRBJ1-5; CDR3aa: CASSFFSSGPNQPQHF; CDR3nt: TGTGCCAGCAGCTTTTTCTCGTCGGGCCCCAATCAGCCCCAGCATTTT
abundance: .; v_gene: TRBV9; d_gene: .; j_gene: TRBJ1-2; CDR3aa: CASSVSSVQSYGYTF; CDR3nt: TGTGCCAGCAGCGTTAGCTCGGTCCAGAGCTATGGCTACACCTTC
abundance: .; v_gene: TRBV5-1; d_gene: .; j_gene: TRBJ2-5; CDR3aa: CASTAGGETQYF; CDR3nt: TGCGCCAGTACCGCGGGTGGGGAGACCCAGTACTTC
abundance: .; v_gene: TRBV5-1; d_gene: .; j_gene: TRBJ2-1; CDR3aa: CASSFVGSSYNEQFF; CDR3nt: TGCGCCAGCAGCTTCGTAGGGTCTTCCTACAATGAGCAGTTCTTC
abundance: .; v_gene: TRBV18; d_gene: .; j_gene: TRBJ1-1; CDR3aa: CASSPGAGYLNTEAFF; CDR3nt: TGTGCCAGCTCACCAGGGGCAGGCTACTTGAACACTGAAGCTTTCTTT
abundance: .; v_gene: TRBV7-3; d_gene: .; j_gene: TRBJ2-1; CDR3aa: CASSPRRTVGNEQFF; CDR3nt: TGTGCCAGCAGCCCACGGAGGACGGTAGGCAATGAGCAGTTCTTC
abundance: .; v_gene: TRBV30; d_gene: .; j_gene: TRBJ2-2; CDR3aa: CAWSDGNTGELIF; CDR3nt: TGTGCCTGGAGTGACGGCAACACCGGGGAGCTGATTTTT
abundance: .; v_gene: TRBV20-1; d_gene: TRBD1; j_gene: TRBJ1-2; CDR3aa: CSAPATGGRYGYTF; CDR3nt: TGCAGTGCTCCAGCGACAGGGGGTAGATATGGCTACACCTTC
abundance: .; v_gene: TRBV10-3; d_gene: TRBD1; j_gene: TRBJ1-1; CDR3aa: CAISGDRGTTEAFF; CDR3nt: TGTGCCATCAGTGGCGACAGGGGTACCACTGAAGCTTTCTTT
abundance: few; v_gene: TRBV20-1; d_gene: .; j_gene: TRBJ2-2; CDR3aa: CSAMFDKNTGELFF; CDR3nt: TGCAGTGCAATGTTTGACAAGAACACCGGGGAGCTGTTTTTT
abundance: few; v_gene: TRBV5-4; d_gene: TRBD1; j_gene: TRBJ2-4; CDR3aa: CASSEGQGAAKNIQYF; CDR3nt: TGTGCCAGCAGCGAGGGACAGGGGGCAGCCAAAAACATTCAGTACTTC
abundance: few; v_gene: TRBV10-3; d_gene: .; j_gene: TRBJ2-1; CDR3aa: CAISNAGRGNEQFF; CDR3nt: TGTGCCATCAGTAATGCAGGGAGGGGGAATGAGCAGTTCTTC
abundance: .; v_gene: TRBV7-6; d_gene: .; j_gene: TRBJ2-7; CDR3aa: CASSLADGEQYF; CDR3nt: TGTGCCAGCAGCTTAGCTGATGGAGAGCAGTACTTC
abundance: few; v_gene: TRBV30; d_gene: TRBD2; j_gene: TRBJ2-1; CDR3aa: CAWRGLANEQFF; CDR3nt: TGTGCCTGGAGGGGACTAGCGAATGAGCAGTTCTTC
abundance: few; v_gene: TRBV7-2; d_gene: .; j_gene: TRBJ1-2; CDR3aa: CASSKDLGVNYGYTF; CDR3nt: TGTGCCAGCAGCAAGGACCTAGGGGTTAACTATGGCTACACCTTC
abundance: few; v_gene: TRBV12-3/TRBV12-4; d_gene: .; j_gene: TRBJ1-1; CDR3aa: CASSVPGWGTEAFF; CDR3nt: TGTGCCAGCAGCGTTCCCGGCTGGGGCACTGAAGCTTTCTTT
abundance: many; v_gene: TRBV7-8; d_gene: .; j_gene: TRBJ2-5; CDR3aa: CASGETQYF; CDR3nt: TGTGCCAGCGGAGAGACCCAGTACTTC
abundance: .; v_gene: TRBV20-1; d_gene: TRBD2; j_gene: TRBJ2-7; CDR3aa: CSAQTSGGGYEQYF; CDR3nt: TGCAGTGCGCAGACTAGCGGGGGGGGATACGAGCAGTACTTC
abundance: few; v_gene: TRBV7-9; d_gene: .; j_gene: TRBJ2-5; CDR3aa: CASSLPRGLQETQYF; CDR3nt: TGTGCCAGCAGCTTGCCCAGGGGACTACAAGAGACCCAGTACTTC
abundance: .; v_gene: TRBV7-9; d_gene: .; j_gene: TRBJ1-1; CDR3aa: CASSLGSPSTTEAFF; CDR3nt: TGTGCCAGCAGCTTAGGATCCCCATCGACCACTGAAGCTTTCTTT
abundance: few; v_gene: TRBV5-1; d_gene: TRBD2; j_gene: TRBJ2-2; CDR3aa: CASSLDPAGGSGELFF; CDR3nt: TGCGCCAGCAGCTTGGACCCAGCGGGAGGCTCGGGGGAGCTGTTTTTT
abundance: .; v_gene: TRBV5-1; d_gene: .; j_gene: TRBJ2-2; CDR3aa: CASRGDFGELFF; CDR3nt: TGCGCCAGCCGTGGGGATTTCGGGGAGCTGTTTTTT
abundance: .; v_gene: TRBV2; d_gene: .; j_gene: TRBJ2-1; CDR3aa: CARGGAGPSYNEQFF; CDR3nt: TGTGCCAGAGGGGGGGCAGGACCCTCCTACAATGAGCAGTTCTTC
abundance: .; v_gene: TRBV19; d_gene: .; j_gene: TRBJ2-2; CDR3aa: CASSIDQGVNTGELFF; CDR3nt: TGTGCCAGTAGTATAGATCAAGGGGTGAACACCGGGGAGCTGTTTTTT